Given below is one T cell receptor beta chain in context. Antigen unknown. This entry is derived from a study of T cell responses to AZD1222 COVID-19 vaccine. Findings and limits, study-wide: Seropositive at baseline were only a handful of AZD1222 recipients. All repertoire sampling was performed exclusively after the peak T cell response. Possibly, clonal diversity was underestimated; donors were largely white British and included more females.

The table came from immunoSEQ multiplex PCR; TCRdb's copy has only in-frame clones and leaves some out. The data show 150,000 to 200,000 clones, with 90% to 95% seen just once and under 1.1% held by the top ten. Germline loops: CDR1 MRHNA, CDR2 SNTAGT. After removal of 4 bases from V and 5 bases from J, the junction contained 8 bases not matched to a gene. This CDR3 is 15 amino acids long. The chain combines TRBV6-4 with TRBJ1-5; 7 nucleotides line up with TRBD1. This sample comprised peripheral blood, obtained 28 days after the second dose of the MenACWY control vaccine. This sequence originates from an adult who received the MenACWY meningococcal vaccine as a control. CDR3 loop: CASSAQGGAHQPQHF. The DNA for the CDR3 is TGTGCCAGCAGTGCCCAAGGGGGCGCGCATCAGCCCCAGCATTTT.